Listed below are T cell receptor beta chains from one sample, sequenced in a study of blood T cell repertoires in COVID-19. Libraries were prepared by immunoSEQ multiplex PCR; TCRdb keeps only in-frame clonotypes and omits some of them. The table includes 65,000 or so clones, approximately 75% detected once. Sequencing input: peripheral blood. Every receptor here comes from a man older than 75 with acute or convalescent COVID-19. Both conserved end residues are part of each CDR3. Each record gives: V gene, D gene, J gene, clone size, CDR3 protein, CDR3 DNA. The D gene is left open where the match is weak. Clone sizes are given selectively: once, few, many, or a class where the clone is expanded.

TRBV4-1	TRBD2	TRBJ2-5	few	CASSQLGLAGGKAETQYF	TGCGCCAGCAGCCAACTGGGACTAGCGGGGGGGAAGGCGGAGACCCAGTACTTC
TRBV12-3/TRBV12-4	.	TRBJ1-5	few	CASSPGLSQPQHF	TGTGCCAGCAGCCCCGGACTATCTCAGCCCCAGCATTTT
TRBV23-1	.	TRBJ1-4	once	CASSQSSGLGWEKLFF	TGCGCCAGCAGTCAATCGTCGGGACTCGGGTGGGAAAAACTGTTTTTT
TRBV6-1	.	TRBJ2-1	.	CASSEIGGPNEQFF	TGTGCCAGCAGTGAGATCGGGGGGCCCAATGAGCAGTTCTTC
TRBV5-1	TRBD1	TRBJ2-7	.	CASSYTGDEQYF	TGCGCCAGCAGCTACACAGGGGACGAGCAGTACTTC
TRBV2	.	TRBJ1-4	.	CASSELLGGEKLFF	TGTGCCAGCAGTGAATTGTTGGGGGGGGAAAAACTGTTTTTT
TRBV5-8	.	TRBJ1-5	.	CASSYDRRGGNQPQHF	TGTGCCAGCAGCTACGACCGCCGCGGGGGCAATCAGCCCCAGCATTTT
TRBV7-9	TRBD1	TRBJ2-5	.	CASSSGQEQETQYF	TGTGCCAGCAGCTCGGGACAGGAGCAAGAGACCCAGTACTTC
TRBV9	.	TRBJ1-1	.	CASSAYGGVGRTEAFF	TGTGCCAGCAGCGCCTATGGAGGGGTGGGTAGGACTGAAGCTTTCTTT
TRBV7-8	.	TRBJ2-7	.	CASSLRRYEQYF	TGTGCCAGCAGCTTACGCCGGTACGAGCAGTACTTC
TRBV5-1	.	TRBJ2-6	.	CASSLSYTGLGGANVLTF	TGCGCCAGCAGCTTGTCGTACACAGGGCTTGGCGGGGCCAACGTCCTGACTTTC
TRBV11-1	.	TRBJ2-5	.	CASSFFSRETQYF	TGTGCCAGCAGCTTCTTTTCTCGGGAGACCCAGTACTTC
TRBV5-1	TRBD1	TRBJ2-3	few	CASRRIGQGARADTQYF	TGCGCCAGCAGGCGGATCGGACAGGGGGCTCGGGCAGATACGCAGTATTTT
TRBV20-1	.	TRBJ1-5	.	CSASPDGGSNQPQHF	TGCAGTGCTAGTCCCGACGGGGGTAGCAATCAGCCCCAGCATTTT
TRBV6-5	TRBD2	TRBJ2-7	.	CASKWSGGSSYEQYF	TGTGCCAGCAAGTGGAGCGGGGGGTCCTCCTACGAGCAGTACTTC
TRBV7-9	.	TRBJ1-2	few	CASSLDHFRGYTF	TGTGCCAGCAGCTTAGATCATTTTCGGGGCTACACCTTC
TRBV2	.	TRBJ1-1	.	CASSETGNTEAFF	TGTGCCAGCAGTGAAACGGGGAACACTGAAGCTTTCTTT
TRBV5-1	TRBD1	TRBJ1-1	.	CASSLAGTVNTEAFF	TGCGCCAGCAGCTTGGCGGGGACAGTGAACACTGAAGCTTTCTTT
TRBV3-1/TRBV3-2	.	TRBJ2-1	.	CASSQSLARNEQFF	TGTGCCAGCAGCCAATCACTAGCAAGGAATGAGCAGTTCTTC
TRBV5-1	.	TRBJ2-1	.	CASSSGLTSSYNEQFF	TGCGCCAGCAGCTCCGGATTAACTAGCTCCTACAATGAGCAGTTCTTC
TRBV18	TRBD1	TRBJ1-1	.	CASSPTGAMNTEAFF	TGTGCCAGCTCACCGACAGGGGCCATGAACACTGAAGCTTTCTTT
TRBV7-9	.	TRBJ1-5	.	CASSLRGNQPQHF	TGTGCCAGCAGCTTAAGGGGTAATCAGCCCCAGCATTTT
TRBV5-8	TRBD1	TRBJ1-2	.	CASSFNRGQYGYTF	TGTGCCAGCAGCTTTAACAGGGGGCAATATGGCTACACCTTC
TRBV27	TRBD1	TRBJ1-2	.	CASRGLDRDYGYTF	TGTGCCAGCAGGGGATTGGACAGGGACTATGGCTACACCTTC
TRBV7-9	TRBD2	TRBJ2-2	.	CASSPRGAGELFF	TGTGCCAGCAGCCCCCGGGGGGCCGGGGAGCTGTTTTTT
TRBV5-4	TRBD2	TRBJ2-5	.	CASSLAGGLSFETQYF	TGTGCCAGCAGCTTAGCGGGGGGGCTTTCTTTCGAGACCCAGTACTTC
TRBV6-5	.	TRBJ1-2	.	CASSYSISYGYTF	TGTGCCAGCAGTTACTCTATATCCTATGGCTACACCTTC
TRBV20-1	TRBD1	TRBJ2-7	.	CSASPLGRGTGLNEQYF	TGCAGTGCTAGTCCCCTGGGCCGAGGGACAGGGCTGAACGAGCAGTACTTC
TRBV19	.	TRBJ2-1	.	CASSIAESSYNEQFF	TGTGCCAGTAGTATTGCGGAGAGCTCCTACAATGAGCAGTTCTTC
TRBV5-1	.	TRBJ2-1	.	CASSLGFGTLDNEQFF	TGCGCCAGCAGCTTGGGGTTCGGGACTTTAGACAATGAGCAGTTCTTC
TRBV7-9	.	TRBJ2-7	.	CASSPTSPGSEQYF	TGTGCCAGCAGCCCTACTTCTCCGGGTTCCGAGCAGTACTTC
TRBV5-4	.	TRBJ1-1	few	CASSLFRSSYTEAFF	TGTGCCAGCAGCTTGTTTCGGTCTTCCTACACTGAAGCTTTCTTT
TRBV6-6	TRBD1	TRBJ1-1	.	CASSALGQVQLEAFF	TGTGCCAGCAGTGCCCTCGGACAGGTCCAACTTGAAGCTTTCTTT
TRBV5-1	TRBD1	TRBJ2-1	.	CASSLPGTGGHEQFF	TGCGCCAGCAGCTTGCCCGGGACAGGGGGCCATGAGCAGTTCTTC
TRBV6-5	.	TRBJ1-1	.	CASSYSYAENTEAFF	TGTGCCAGCAGTTACTCGTACGCAGAGAACACTGAAGCTTTCTTT
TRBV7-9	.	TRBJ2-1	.	CASSWVPGLSSYNEQFF	TGTGCCAGCAGCTGGGTCCCGGGACTTAGCTCCTACAATGAGCAGTTCTTC
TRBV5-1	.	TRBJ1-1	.	CASSLYGQEATEAFF	TGCGCCAGCAGCTTGTACGGTCAGGAGGCAACTGAAGCTTTCTTT
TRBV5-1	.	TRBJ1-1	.	CASSPIPSVTEAFF	TGCGCCAGCAGCCCCATACCCTCGGTCACTGAAGCTTTCTTT
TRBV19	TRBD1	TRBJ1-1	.	CASNPGTGGANTEAFF	TGTGCCAGTAACCCAGGGACAGGGGGCGCAAACACTGAAGCTTTCTTT
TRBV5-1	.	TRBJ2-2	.	CASSLGRTAGFTGELFF	TGCGCCAGCAGCTTGGGACGGACAGCGGGGTTCACCGGGGAGCTGTTTTTT
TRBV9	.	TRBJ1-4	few	CASSAAAGSNEKLFF	TGTGCCAGCAGCGCAGCAGCGGGATCGAATGAAAAACTGTTTTTT
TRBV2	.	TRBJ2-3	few	CASSEGPLGDTQYF	TGTGCCAGCAGTGAGGGGCCCCTGGGGGATACGCAGTATTTT
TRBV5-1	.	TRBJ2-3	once	CASSLASYNPDTQYF	TGCGCCAGCAGCTTGGCTAGCTATAACCCCGATACGCAGTATTTT
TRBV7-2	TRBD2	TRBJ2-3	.	CASSHPRGGTTDTQYF	TGTGCCAGCAGCCACCCACGCGGGGGGACCACAGATACGCAGTATTTT
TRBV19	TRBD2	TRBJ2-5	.	CASKDQRGGTETQYF	TGTGCCAGTAAAGATCAGCGGGGGGGCACGGAGACCCAGTACTTC